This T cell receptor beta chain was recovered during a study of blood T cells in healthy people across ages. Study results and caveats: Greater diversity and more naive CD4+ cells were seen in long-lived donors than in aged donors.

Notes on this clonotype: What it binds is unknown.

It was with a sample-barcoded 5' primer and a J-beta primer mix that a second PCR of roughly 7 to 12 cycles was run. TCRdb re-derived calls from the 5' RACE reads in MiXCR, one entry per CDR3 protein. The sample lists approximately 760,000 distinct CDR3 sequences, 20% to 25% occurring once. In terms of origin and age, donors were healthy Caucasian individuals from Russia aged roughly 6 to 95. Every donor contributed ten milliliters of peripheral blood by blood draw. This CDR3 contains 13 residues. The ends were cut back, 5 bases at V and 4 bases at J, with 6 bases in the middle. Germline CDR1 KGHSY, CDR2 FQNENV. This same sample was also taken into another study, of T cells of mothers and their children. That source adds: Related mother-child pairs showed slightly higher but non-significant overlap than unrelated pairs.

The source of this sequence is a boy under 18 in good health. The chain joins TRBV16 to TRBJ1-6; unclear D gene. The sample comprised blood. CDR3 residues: CASSDPYNSPLHF. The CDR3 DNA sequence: TGTGCCAGCAGCGATCCTTATAATTCACCCCTCCACTTT.